The present TCR beta chain was sequenced within a study of T cells in Graves' hyperthyroidism and ophthalmopathy. Overall study findings and caveats: Before onset, by a median of approximately 5.9 months, the model predicted ophthalmopathy. Peripheral blood also featured most of the thyroid clonotypes expanded above 0.001.

Diagnosing involved the use of clinical symptoms, serum thyroxine and TRAb, thyroid ultrasound and orbital computed tomography. Per the germline V gene, CDR1 is DFQATT and CDR2 is SNEGSKA (reference sequence). Trimming removed 2 bases from V and 9 bases from J, with 13 bases in between. The CDR3 has 12 amino acids. A note on this clonotype: Its antigen is currently unknown.

Using RNA transcripts as the source, TCR beta CDR3 regions were amplified. The TCR CDR3 first-round RT-PCR relied on the HTBI primer set. MiXCR, applied by TCRdb to the multiplex PCR reads, yields one record per CDR3 protein. The sample comprises about 540,000 distinct CDR3 sequences, roughly 50% of which are singletons, and about 8% rests with the top ten. The chain uses TRBV20-1 and TRBJ2-5; weak D call: TRBD2 (6 bases). The receptor was isolated from a woman younger than 35 with Graves' hyperthyroidism. Input material: peripheral blood or thyroid tissue (not recorded which). This CDR3 reads CSARPNWEAQYF. The CDR3 bases are TGCAGTGCTAGACCAAACTGGGAGGCCCAGTACTTC.